These 2 T cell receptor beta chains were all obtained from the same sample, sequenced in a study of OX40 agonist ivuxolimab in advanced cancers. Libraries came from the immunoSEQ multiplex PCR assay. The table comes from immuneACCESS by way of TCRdb, which keeps in-frame sequences with V and J called. Part of the clones is missing from these tables; in studies checked, under half for an unresolved V gene and the rest for unknown reasons. Across this sample there are some 63,000 clones, with over 80% seen only once. The top ten clonotypes cover around 30% of the sample. The sequencing here drew on CD4+ or CD8+ T cells sorted from blood, taken in a trial of the OX40 agonist ivuxolimab. These receptors originate from an adult with an advanced solid tumor such as melanoma, head and neck, liver or kidney cancer.

This clone was observed a handful of times. This chain connects TRBV2 to TRBJ2-1; D is possibly TRBD2 (5 bases). CDR3 size: 13 residues. Germline V CDR1 and CDR2: SNHLY, FYNNEI. V was clipped by 3 bases and J by 13 bases, with 16 bases between them. CDR3 DNA sequence: TGTGCCAGCAGTGACAGCGGCTCAATGACTCAGTTCTTC. Amino acids: CASSDSGSMTQFF. Filled out from reference TRBV2 and TRBJ2-1, the complete variable domain reads EPEVTQTPSHQVTQMGQEVILRCVPISNHLYFYWYRQILGQKVEFLVSFYNNEISEKSEIFDDQFSVERPDGSNFTLKIRSTKLEDSAMYFCASSDSGSMTQFFGPGTRLTVL.

J is TRBJ2-1 and V is TRBV5-1; 12 bases fit TRBD2. The length of the CDR3 is 13 residues. Germline-derived CDR1 and CDR2 are SGHRS and YFSETQ. The trim removed 8 bases at V and 6 bases at J, leaving 3 bases unmatched. The CDR3, as DNA: TGCGCCAGTACTAGCGGGAGGATCAATGAGCAGTTCTTC. Residues: CASTSGRINEQFF. Based on the CDR3 plus reference TRBV5-1 and TRBJ2-1, the full variable domain is KAGVTQTPRYLIKTRGQQVTLSCSPISGHRSVSWYQQTPGQGLQFLFEYFSETQRNKGNFPGRFSGRQFSNSRSEMNVSTLELGDSALYLCASTSGRINEQFFGPGTRLTVL.